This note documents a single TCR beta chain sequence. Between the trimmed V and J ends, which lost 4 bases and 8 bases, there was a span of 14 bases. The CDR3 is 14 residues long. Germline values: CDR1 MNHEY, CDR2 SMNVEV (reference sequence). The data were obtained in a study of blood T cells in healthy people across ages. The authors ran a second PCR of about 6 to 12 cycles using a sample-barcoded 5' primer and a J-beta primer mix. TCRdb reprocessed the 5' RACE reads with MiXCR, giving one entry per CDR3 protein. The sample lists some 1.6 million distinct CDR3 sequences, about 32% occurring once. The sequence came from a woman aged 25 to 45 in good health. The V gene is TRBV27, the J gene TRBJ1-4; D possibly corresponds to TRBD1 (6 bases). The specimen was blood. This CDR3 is CASSSDSRREKLFF. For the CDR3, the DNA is TGTGCCAGCAGTTCGGACAGCCGACGCGAAAAACTGTTTTTT.